Following are 32 T cell receptor beta chains from one sample sequenced in a study of T-cell memory formation after mild COVID-19. TCRdb redid the calling of the 5' RACE reads with MiXCR, one entry per CDR3 protein. The sample lists about 400,000 distinct CDR3 sequences, 23% occurring once. The material sequenced was PBMCs or a T cell subset sorted from them (not recorded which). The source is an adult woman who had mild COVID-19 (a few samples of this study predate the infection). Cell type and time point are not known.

This clonotype was found a few times. The V call is TRBV7-6, the J call TRBJ2-7, with TRBD1 matching 9 bases. The CDR3 covers 15 residues. Germline CDR1 and CDR2: SGHVS and FNYEAQ. J was trimmed by 2 bases and V by 1 base; bases with no gene match: 3. The CDR3, as DNA: TGTGCCAGCAGCTTAGGGGGACAGGGAACCTACGAGCAGTACTTC. It encodes CASSLGGQGTYEQYF.

The rearrangement links TRBV12-3 or TRBV12-4 to TRBJ2-3; 8 bases map to TRBD1. CDR3 length: 15 amino acids. Unmatched junction bases numbered 5, after V lost 2 bases and J lost 4 bases. CDR3 sequence: CASSLQGALADTQYF. The CDR3 nucleotides read TGTGCCAGCAGTTTACAGGGGGCTCTCGCAGATACGCAGTATTTT.

This clonotype was counted only a few times. The chain couples TRBV29-1 to TRBJ1-1, with TRBD1 identical over 7 bases. Germline loops: CDR1 SQVTM, CDR2 ANQGSEA. CDR3 size: 14 residues. V was pared by 2 bases and J by 4 bases, with 7 bases of the junction left unmatched. CDR3: CSVEHQGEGTEAFF. DNA of the CDR3: TGCAGCGTTGAACACCAGGGGGAGGGCACTGAAGCTTTCTTT.

Only a few counts were recorded for this clonotype. V usage is TRBV6-5 and J usage is TRBJ2-3, with 10 bases aligning to TRBD2. J gave up 6 bases and V 6 bases, and 12 bases lay outside the gene matches. The CDR3 contains 16 residues. Looked up from germline, CDR1 is MNHEY and CDR2 is SVGAGI. CDR3 region: CASRISGRSGGDTQYF. In DNA, the CDR3 is TGTGCCAGCAGGATTAGCGGGAGGTCCGGGGGTGATACGCAGTATTTT.

In DNA form, the CDR3 reads TGTGCCAGCAGTCCAGCGGACAGGGCGCGTTCCTACGAGCAGTACTTC. It translates to CASSPADRARSYEQYF. The V gene is TRBV6-5, the J gene TRBJ2-7; the match to TRBD1 covers 8 bases. The ends lost 5 bases at V and 1 base at J; junction bases unmatched: 10. Germline values: CDR1 MNHEY, CDR2 SVGAGI. The CDR3 runs 16 residues.

V and J are TRBV12-3 or TRBV12-4 and TRBJ2-7, with TRBD1 matching 7 bases. The V segment lost 6 bases and the J segment 3 bases; nucleotides outside the gene matches: 8. The CDR3 contains 14 residues. CDR3 DNA: TGTGCCAGCAGAAGACAGGGTACCCACTACGAGCAGTACTTC. This encodes CASRRQGTHYEQYF.

The rearrangement links TRBV6-4 to TRBJ2-1, with TRBD1 identical over 12 bases. The V segment lost 3 bases and the J segment 5 bases; nucleotides outside the gene matches: 2. CDR1 and CDR2 (germline): MRHNA, SNTAGT. The CDR3 extends over 15 amino acids. The CDR3 loop is CASSEGTGGNNEQFF. For the CDR3, the DNA is TGTGCCAGCAGTGAAGGGACAGGGGGCAACAATGAGCAGTTCTTC.

This clonotype was counted between two and nine times. The rearrangement links TRBV7-8 to TRBJ2-7; 8 nucleotides line up with TRBD1. The CDR3 sequence is 13 residues long. Germline V lookup: CDR1 SGHVS, CDR2 FQNEAQ. V lost 3 bases, J lost 6 bases, and 4 bases stayed unmatched. Here the CDR3 DNA reads TGTGCCAGCAGCTTGCCAGGGGGCGGCGAGCAGTACTTC. It encodes CASSLPGGGEQYF.

V and J are TRBV19 and TRBJ1-2, with no clear D. This CDR3 spans 16 amino acids. The V gene's germline CDR1 is LNHDA and CDR2 SQIVND (reference sequence). V was shortened by 3 bases and J by 4 bases, with 18 bases between the two germline ends. The CDR3 DNA follows: TGTGCCAGTAGTATCTCGTCGGCAACCACTGCCTATGGCTACACCTTC. Translating gives CASSISSATTAYGYTF.

The gene calls are TRBV28 and TRBJ2-2; D is unclear. Looked up from germline, CDR1 is MDHEN and CDR2 is SYDVKM. CDR3 size: 15 residues. Between the trimmed V and J ends, which lost 2 bases and 2 bases, there was a span of 9 bases. CDR3 loop: CASSLTVLNTGELFF. For the CDR3, the DNA is TGTGCCAGCAGTTTAACGGTACTCAACACCGGGGAGCTGTTTTTT.

Only a few counts were recorded for this clonotype. CDR3 sequence: CASSYWGAGNDNEQFF. CDR3 DNA: TGTGCCAGCAGTTACTGGGGGGCAGGGAACGACAATGAGCAGTTCTTC. The gene calls are TRBV6-5 and TRBJ2-1, with D perhaps TRBD1 or TRBD2 (6 bases each). V lost 1 base, J lost 5 bases, and 15 bases lay in between. There are 16 residues in the CDR3. Per the germline V gene, CDR1 is MNHEY and CDR2 is SVGAGI.

This clonotype appeared a few times. The chain combines TRBV7-9 with TRBJ1-1; no clear D gene. From germline, CDR1 is SEHNR and CDR2 FQNEAQ (reference sequence). V gave up 0 bases and J gave up 5 bases, with 4 bases separating them. The CDR3 is 12 amino acids. The CDR3 coding sequence is TGTGCCAGCAGCTTAGCTGAGACTGAAGCTTTCTTT. As protein: CASSLAETEAFF.

The chain carries TRBV25-1 and TRBJ2-7; the match to TRBD2 covers 8 bases. J lost 3 bases, V lost 6 bases, and 13 bases had no gene match. CDR1 MGHDK and CDR2 SYGVNS come from the germline V gene. The CDR3 loop spans 16 amino acids. The CDR3 sequence: CASRGRERGRGYEQYF. CDR3 nucleotides: TGTGCCAGCAGAGGTCGAGAGCGGGGGAGGGGCTACGAGCAGTACTTC.

This clonotype was seen a handful of times. This chain connects TRBV7-6 to TRBJ2-2, with a tentative D call TRBD2 (7 bases). This CDR3 is built from 15 residues. Germline CDR1 SGHVS, CDR2 FNYEAQ. Trimming shortened V by 3 bases and J by 4 bases, and 12 bases separated the two germline ends. Here the CDR3 DNA reads TGTGCCAGCAGCTTTCGGGGGGCCCGCACCGGGGAGCTGTTTTTT. This codes for CASSFRGARTGELFF.

In this sample, this clonotype turned up a few times. The chain is built from TRBV12-3 or TRBV12-4 and TRBJ2-4; the D call may be TRBD1 or TRBD2 (7 bases each). This CDR3 has 16 amino acids. Trimming pared 6 bases from V and 0 bases from J, leaving 15 bases between. CDR3 DNA sequence: TGTGCCAGCAGGGGGGGAGGGGGCAAAGCCAAAAACATTCAGTACTTC. It yields the protein CASRGGGGKAKNIQYF.

This clonotype came up a few times. The V and J genes are TRBV2 and TRBJ2-2, with 9 nucleotides matching TRBD1. The J segment lost 0 bases and the V segment lost 8 bases, leaving 1 base of the junction unmatched. The CDR3 is 14 amino acids. CDR1 is SNHLY and CDR2 is FYNNEI in the germline V gene. CDR3 amino acids: CASRQGANTGELFF. In DNA form, the CDR3 reads TGTGCCAGCCGACAGGGGGCGAACACCGGGGAGCTGTTTTTT.

V usage is TRBV6-2 or TRBV6-3 and J usage is TRBJ1-6; D might be TRBD1 (5 bases). This CDR3 comprises 14 residues. CDR1 is MNHEY and CDR2 is SVGEGT in the germline V gene. Trimming left V 3 bases short and J 10 bases short, with 13 bases between. The CDR3 DNA is TGTGCCAGCAGTTATCTTCAGGGAGGCTCACCCCTCCACTTT. Protein sequence: CASSYLQGGSPLHF.

This clonotype turned up a few times. This rearrangement joins TRBV6-6 to TRBJ1-1, with TRBD1 as a possible D gene (6 bases). V shed 0 bases and J shed 0 bases, with 11 bases lying between them. Germline V gene sequence: CDR1 MNHNY, CDR2 SVGAGI (reference sequence). The CDR3 is made up of 16 amino acids. The CDR3 DNA reads as TGTGCCAGCAGTTACTCCGTTGGACAGATGAACACTGAAGCTTTCTTT. The encoded protein is CASSYSVGQMNTEAFF.

This clonotype was found a few times. The chain couples TRBV6-5 to TRBJ2-7; the D is unclear. Germline CDR1 MNHEY, CDR2 SVGAGI. The CDR3 contains 11 residues. The V end lost 5 bases, the J end lost 5 bases, and 7 bases lay between the germline ends. In DNA form, the CDR3 reads TGTGCCAGCAGTGATCACGACGAGCAGTACTTC. Translation gives CASSDHDEQYF.

This chain uses TRBV19 with TRBJ2-7, with D tentatively TRBD1 or TRBD2 (5 bases each). Germline V CDR1 and CDR2: LNHDA, SQIVND (reference sequence). V was shortened by 6 bases and J by 5 bases, with 11 bases between the two germline ends. This CDR3 is built from 12 residues. CDR3 DNA sequence: TGTGCCAGTAGGGGGGAGAGCCACGAGCAGTACTTC. Residues: CASRGESHEQYF.

This chain connects TRBV7-2 to TRBJ2-2; unclear D gene. With 5 bases removed from V and 6 bases from J, the gap between germline ends came to 7 bases. Germline CDR1 and CDR2: SGHTA and FQGNSA. The CDR3 is 12 residues long. CDR3 in DNA: TGTGCCAGCAGCCTTGACGCCGGGGAGCTGTTTTTT. This sequence encodes CASSLDAGELFF. The full variable domain, completed using reference TRBV7-2 and TRBJ2-2, is GAGVSQSPSNKVTEKGKDVELRCDPISGHTALYWYRQSLGQGLEFLIYFQGNSAPDKSGLPSDRFSAERTGGSVSTLTIQRTQQEDSAVYLCASSLDAGELFFGEGSRLTVL.

This clonotype came up a few times. This CDR3 reads CASSLRRTSGVREQFF. The CDR3 DNA reads as TGTGCCAGTTCTCTCCGCCGGACTAGCGGCGTACGCGAGCAGTTCTTC. This chain connects TRBV19 to TRBJ2-1, with 10 bases fitting TRBD2. Germline loops: CDR1 LNHDA, CDR2 SQIVND (reference sequence). The CDR3 spans 16 residues. Trimming at V came to 8 bases and at J to 10 bases, leaving 17 bases not matched to a gene.

The chain links TRBV30 to TRBJ2-7; 7 nucleotides line up with TRBD1. CDR1 and CDR2 from the germline V gene are GTSNPN and SVGIG (reference sequence). This CDR3 region has 15 residues. Trimming removed 1 base from V and 1 base from J; junction bases left unmatched: 7. DNA for the CDR3: TGTGCCTGGAGTGGTGAGACAGGGAAATCCTACGAGCAGTACTTC. This codes for CAWSGETGKSYEQYF.

This chain links TRBV2 with TRBJ1-2; no clear D. This CDR3 is 13 amino acids long. In germline, CDR1 is SNHLY, CDR2 FYNNEI. Trimming stripped 6 bases from V and 8 bases from J, with 16 bases between. This CDR3 reads CASRERATGGYTF. As DNA, the CDR3 is TGTGCCAGCAGGGAGAGGGCGACTGGGGGCTACACCTTC.

The J gene is TRBJ2-7, the V gene TRBV20-1, with D possibly TRBD1 on 5 matching bases. The germline V and J ends were trimmed by 6 bases and 0 bases, with 9 bases remaining between them. Germline loops: CDR1 DFQATT, CDR2 SNEGSKA (reference sequence). This CDR3 is 12 amino acids long. The DNA for the CDR3 is TGCAGTGCCTGGGGCAGCTCCTACGAGCAGTACTTC. This translates into CSAWGSSYEQYF.

The chain couples TRBV12-3 or TRBV12-4 to TRBJ2-1; possibly TRBD1 or TRBD2 for D (5 bases each). The V and J ends lost 3 bases and 5 bases respectively, with 17 bases between them. The CDR3 totals 16 residues. In DNA, the CDR3 is TGTGCCAGCAGTTTGTGGGGGACGCTACAAGACAATGAGCAGTTCTTC. Amino acid sequence: CASSLWGTLQDNEQFF.

This clonotype was found many times. The chain has TRBV10-2 and TRBJ1-5; D is unresolved. Germline assignment: CDR1 WSHSY and CDR2 SAAADI. Trimming removed 0 bases from V and 4 bases from J, with 13 bases in between. CDR3 length: 16 residues. The CDR3: CASSESLLHINQPQHF. CDR3 in DNA: TGCGCCAGCAGTGAGTCGCTGTTGCACATTAATCAGCCCCAGCATTTT.

The table lists this clonotype with a few counts. The rearrangement joins TRBV4-1 to TRBJ1-3; TRBD1 matches 7 bases. The germline CDR1 and CDR2 sequences are MGHRA and YSYEKL. Germline trimming cut 1 base from V and 8 bases from J; bases unmatched to any gene: 8. The CDR3 runs 15 residues. The CDR3 nucleotides are TGCGCCAGCAGCCAAGTTGAACAGGGGTTTGACACCATATATTTT. Amino acids: CASSQVEQGFDTIYF.

This clonotype has a handful of counts. Here the CDR3 DNA reads TGCAGTGCCCCGGATCGGCGGGAGCAGACCGGGGAGCTGTTTTTT. This codes for CSAPDRREQTGELFF. V and J are TRBV20-1 and TRBJ2-2, with 7 nucleotides matching TRBD2. Looked up from germline, CDR1 is DFQATT and CDR2 is SNEGSKA (reference sequence). V dropped 6 bases and J dropped 5; count of bases not matched to a gene: 12. The CDR3 length is 15 residues.

In this sample, this clonotype turned up many times. J is TRBJ2-6 and V is TRBV6-5; 9 bases line up with TRBD1. Trimming removed 5 bases from V and 1 base from J; junction bases left unmatched: 3. Germline V gives CDR1 MNHEY, CDR2 SVGAGI. The CDR3 has 16 amino acids. CDR3 sequence reads: CASSRGQGSGANVLTF. Here the CDR3 DNA reads TGTGCCAGCAGTCGGGGACAGGGTTCTGGGGCCAACGTCCTGACTTTC.

The V call is TRBV4-2, the J call TRBJ2-1; 9 bases match TRBD2. V was pared by 4 bases and J by 3 bases, with 4 bases of the junction left unmatched. Germline CDR1 LGHNA, CDR2 YNFKEQ. The CDR3 consists of 15 residues. CDR3 bases: TGTGCCAGCAGCCGCAGCGGGGGGCTCTACAATGAGCAGTTCTTC. The encoded protein is CASSRSGGLYNEQFF.

The sample holds a few counts of this clonotype. The chain carries TRBV14 and TRBJ2-2; D is possibly TRBD2 (6 bases). This CDR3 has 17 residues. Germline lookup yields CDR1 SGHDN and CDR2 FVKESK. The V end lost 4 bases, the J end lost 3 bases, and 18 bases lay between the germline ends. In DNA form, the CDR3 reads TGTGCCAGCAGCCCCCAGGAGGGAGATGGGCACACCGGGGAGCTGTTTTTT. It is translated as CASSPQEGDGHTGELFF.